This T cell receptor beta chain was captured in a study of radiotherapy plus CTLA-4 blockade in lung cancer. Findings and caveats of the study: It was early blood T cell clone dynamics, with interferon-beta, that reportedly best predicted response. TCR clones from tumors expanded in blood after radiotherapy plus ipilimumab.

With regard to this clone: What it recognizes is unknown.

The table came from immunoSEQ multiplex PCR; TCRdb's copy has only in-frame clones and leaves some out. Of tens of thousands of clones listed, 70% to 90% are singletons. This CDR3 has 14 residues. V gave up 4 bases and J gave up 4 bases, with 13 bases separating them. From germline, CDR1 is SGHDT and CDR2 YYEEEE. The sequence was collected from a human donor with non-small cell lung cancer that progressed on radiotherapy plus ipilimumab. Sample: peripheral blood, taken from a patient treated with radiotherapy plus ipilimumab. The chain carries TRBV5-6 and TRBJ2-3; no definite D call. This CDR3 is CASSLLRVPDTQYF. The CDR3 bases are TGTGCCAGCAGCCTCCTTAGAGTCCCAGATACGCAGTATTTT.